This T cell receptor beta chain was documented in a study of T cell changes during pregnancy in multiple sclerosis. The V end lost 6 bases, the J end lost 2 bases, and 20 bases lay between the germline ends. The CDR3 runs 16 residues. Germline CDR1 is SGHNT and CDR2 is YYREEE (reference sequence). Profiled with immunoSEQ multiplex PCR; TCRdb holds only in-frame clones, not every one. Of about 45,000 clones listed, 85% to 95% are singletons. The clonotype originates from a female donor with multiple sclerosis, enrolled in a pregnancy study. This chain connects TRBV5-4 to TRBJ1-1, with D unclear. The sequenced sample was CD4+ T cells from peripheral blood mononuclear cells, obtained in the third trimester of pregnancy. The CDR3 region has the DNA TGTGCCAGCACCCTGACCCCCGGCTTGACTAACACTGAAGCTTTCTTT. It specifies CASTLTPGLTNTEAFF.